This TCR beta chain was captured by sequencing in a study of read filtering for tumor transcriptome and immune sequencing. This library used about 360 ng RNA and molecular barcoded adaptors spanning alpha/delta and beta/gamma chains. TCRdb reprocessed the reads with MiXCR, giving one entry per CDR3 protein. The sample consists of some 130,000 distinct CDR3 sequences, around 13% of them appearing once. The sequenced sample was a population of CD138-negative cells sorted from bone marrow. This sequence originates from a donor at least 40 years old with multiple myeloma.

CDR3 residues: CASSLTRREGHNKQFF. In DNA form, the CDR3 reads TGTGCCAGCAGCTTAACGCGGCGGGAGGGCCATAATAAGCAGTTCTTC. V gene TRBV13 combines with J gene TRBJ2-1, with 9 bases identical to TRBD2. J gave up 11 bases and V 2 bases, and 13 bases lay outside the gene matches. There are 16 residues in the CDR3. Germline V gives CDR1 PRHDT, CDR2 FYEKMQ (reference sequence).